One and the same sample provided the 32 T cell receptor beta chains below, sequenced in a study of tissue T cells after allogeneic stem cell transplantation (dated by TCRdb to between 2021 and 2023). Libraries were made using the immunoSEQ multiplex PCR assay. TCRdb carries this immuneACCESS record with in-frame sequences only. Its versions omit some clonotypes, under half of them owing to an unresolved V gene in the studies checked, with the rest unexplained. The sample contains approximately 6,500 clones, around two thirds of them found a single time. The leading ten clones occupy 13% to 15% of the sample. In the paper's terms, the time point label means: human tissue collected at research (rapid) autopsy. The input for sequencing was duodenum tissue, taken at autopsy. These receptors came from a woman between 18 and 55 years old with breast cancer.

This chain links TRBV10-3 with TRBJ1-2; D is uncertain. Germline V gives CDR1 ENHRY, CDR2 SYGVKD. The CDR3 contains 13 residues. V lost 10 bases to trimming and J lost 4 bases, with 16 bases between them. CDR3 sequence: CATERGPTYGYTF. The CDR3 nucleotides are TGTGCCACCGAAAGAGGACCGACCTATGGCTACACCTTC.

V gene TRBV9 combines with J gene TRBJ1-3; the D is unclear. The CDR3 extends over 11 amino acids. In germline, CDR1 is SGDLS, CDR2 YYNGEE. V was trimmed by 2 bases and J by 8 bases, leaving 5 bases between them. DNA of the CDR3: TGTGCCAGCAGCGTTGGGGACACCATATATTTT. Translated: CASSVGDTIYF.

Comment on this clone: A read error may produce the germline difference seen at one junction end. The V gene is TRBV7-7, the J gene TRBJ2-3, with 9 bases matching TRBD2. CDR3 size: 18 residues. Germline lookup yields CDR1 SSHAT and CDR2 FNYEAQ (reference sequence). The CDR3 region is CASSWVERGASSTDTQYF. The CDR3 DNA is TGTGCTAGCAGCTGGGTCGAGCGGGGGGCGTCTAGCACAGATACGCAGTATTTT.

The genes are TRBV18 and TRBJ2-3; 10 positions agree with TRBD2. The CDR3 length is 16 residues. Germline CDR1 is KGHSH and CDR2 is LQKENI. V was pared by 3 bases and J by 8 bases, with 11 bases of the junction left unmatched. CDR3: CASSPQVAGGSGTQYF. CDR3 DNA: TGTGCCAGCTCACCGCAAGTAGCGGGGGGTTCAGGTACGCAGTATTTT.

This sequence joins TRBV6-5 and TRBJ2-1; 7 nucleotides align to TRBD1. The germline CDR1 and CDR2 sequences are MNHEY and SVGAGI. The J segment lost 5 bases and the V segment lost 7 bases, leaving 8 bases of the junction unmatched. CDR3 size: 14 residues. In nucleotides, the CDR3 is TGTGCCAGCACACGACAGGGCCTACACAATGAGCAGTTCTTC. Amino acid sequence: CASTRQGLHNEQFF.

V is TRBV5-1 and J is TRBJ1-1; D unclear. The CDR3 is 14 residues long. Per germline, CDR1 SGHRS and CDR2 YFSETQ. V shed 1 base and J shed 0 bases, with 7 bases lying between them. CDR3 residues: CASSLSRMNTEAFF. CDR3 DNA: TGCGCCAGCAGCTTGTCTAGAATGAACACTGAAGCTTTCTTT.

The V call is TRBV12-5, the J call TRBJ2-5; D unclear. Germline V gene sequence: CDR1 LGHNT, CDR2 FRNRAP. Trimming shortened V by 1 base and J by 4 bases, and 10 bases separated the two germline ends. The CDR3 is made up of 14 amino acids. CDR3 protein: CASGLGAPVETQYF. In DNA form, the CDR3 reads TGTGCTAGTGGTTTGGGGGCGCCTGTAGAGACCCAGTACTTC.

The chain is built from TRBV28 and TRBJ2-6; D ambiguous. V was pared by 5 bases and J by 4 bases, with 6 bases between. This CDR3 contains 13 residues. Germline CDR1 MDHEN, CDR2 SYDVKM. The CDR3 sequence: CASSEPGANVLTF. The CDR3 DNA sequence: TGTGCCAGCAGTGAACCCGGGGCCAACGTCCTGACTTTC.

The rearrangement joins TRBV9 to TRBJ2-7; D is undetermined. In germline, CDR1 is SGDLS, CDR2 YYNGEE. The length of the CDR3 is 14 residues. The V gene lost 0 bases and the J gene lost 4 bases, with 11 bases spanning the gap. The CDR3 spells CASSVDPSFYEQYF. CDR3 DNA: TGTGCCAGCAGCGTAGATCCTAGTTTTTACGAGCAGTACTTC. The full variable domain, its missing parts supplied by reference TRBV9 and TRBJ2-7, is DSGVTQTPKHLITATGQRVTLRCSPRSGDLSVYWYQQSLDQGLQFLIQYYNGEERAKGNILERFSAQQFPDLHSELNLSSLELGDSALYFCASSVDPSFYEQYFGPGTRLTVT.

This chain uses TRBV3-1 (or the pseudogene TRBV3-2) with TRBJ1-6, with D tentatively TRBD1 (5 bases). Trimming took off 3 bases at V and 11 bases at J, with 11 bases between the two ends. Germline CDR1 reads LGHDT; CDR2 reads YNNKEL (reference sequence). The CDR3 consists of 13 residues. The CDR3 protein is CASSQGRGPPLHF. DNA of the CDR3: TGTGCCAGCAGCCAGGGAAGGGGTCCACCCCTCCACTTT.

About this clone itself: This CDR3 is also generated by other DNA sequences in the sample. This chain links TRBV6-5 with TRBJ2-5, with 8 bases fitting TRBD1. Germline V gene lookup returns CDR1 MNHEY and CDR2 SVGAGI. V dropped 6 bases and J dropped 1; count of bases not matched to a gene: 4. There are 14 residues in the CDR3. CDR3 DNA sequence: TGTGCCAGCAGCACCACAGGGGGCCAAGAGACCCAGTACTTC. Translated: CASSTTGGQETQYF.

The V gene is TRBV6-5, the J gene TRBJ1-5, with D tentatively TRBD1 (5 bases). Per germline, CDR1 MNHEY and CDR2 SVGAGI. The germline V and J ends were trimmed by 8 bases and 6 bases, with 11 bases remaining between them. CDR3 length: 12 amino acids. CDR3 amino acids: CASGGGGQPQHF. The DNA for the CDR3 is TGTGCCAGCGGGGGGGGAGGTCAGCCCCAGCATTTT.

The chain couples TRBV2 to TRBJ2-5, with D unresolved. The germline gives CDR1 SNHLY, CDR2 FYNNEI. The CDR3 sequence is 12 residues long. In DNA, the CDR3 is TGTGCAACAAGGACGGACCAAGAGACCCAGTACTTC. It encodes CATRTDQETQYF.

This rearrangement joins TRBV12-3 or TRBV12-4 to TRBJ1-5; D is possibly TRBD1 (5 bases). This CDR3 comprises 13 residues. Between the trimmed V and J ends, which lost 6 bases and 4 bases, there was a span of 10 bases. CDR3 sequence: CASSKGENQPQHF. CDR3 coding DNA: TGTGCCAGCAGCAAAGGGGAAAATCAGCCCCAGCATTTT.

The rearrangement joins TRBV19 to TRBJ2-3; TRBD2 matches at 7 bases. CDR3 length equals 15 residues. V lost 3 bases and J lost 2; bases outside the gene matches: 5. The germline CDR1 and CDR2 sequences are LNHDA and SQIVND (reference sequence). CDR3 amino acids: CASSIREGFTDTQYF. CDR3 nucleotides: TGTGCCAGTAGTATTAGGGAGGGCTTCACAGATACGCAGTATTTT.

This chain uses TRBV7-3 with TRBJ2-3, with D perhaps being TRBD1 or TRBD2 (5 bases each). The CDR3 is made up of 12 amino acids. V was pared by 5 bases and J by 6 bases, with 9 bases between. Looked up from germline, CDR1 is SGHTA and CDR2 is FQGTGA. Here the CDR3 DNA reads TGTGCCAGCAGCGGGGACGGCGATACGCAGTATTTT. Amino acids: CASSGDGDTQYF. Together with reference TRBV7-3 and TRBJ2-3, the CDR3 gives the full variable domain: GAGVSQTPSNKVTEKGKYVELRCDPISGHTALYWYRQSLGQGPEFLIYFQGTGAADDSGLPNDRFFAVRPEGSVSTLKIQRTERGDSAVYLCASSGDGDTQYFGPGTRLTVL.

The chain employs TRBV24-1 and TRBJ2-2; D is ambiguous. The germline gives CDR1 KGHDR, CDR2 SFDVKD. The CDR3 is made up of 15 amino acids. V gave up 1 base and J gave up 1 base, with 6 bases separating them. The CDR3 DNA is TGTGCCACCAGTGATTTAGGTGGGAACACCGGGGAGCTGTTTTTT. This encodes CATSDLGGNTGELFF.

This rearrangement joins TRBV23-1 to TRBJ2-1, with a weak D call TRBD1 (5 bases). TRBV23-1 belongs to the ORF category, with a function that is uncertain. Trimming cost V 4 bases and J 1 base, with 23 bases left between them. This CDR3 comprises 19 residues. CDR3 sequence: CASSPKGRRRSGSYNEQFF. The CDR3 region has the DNA TGCGCCAGCAGTCCGAAGGGGCGAAGGAGATCAGGATCCTACAATGAGCAGTTCTTC.

This chain links TRBV7-2 with TRBJ2-5, with D perhaps matching TRBD2 (7 bases). CDR1 and CDR2 (germline): SGHTA, FQGNSA. V lost 5 bases to trimming and J lost 3 bases, with 10 bases between them. This CDR3 region has 13 residues. The CDR3 protein is CASSRGGEETQYF. In DNA, the CDR3 is TGTGCCAGCAGCAGGGGGGGGGAAGAGACCCAGTACTTC.

This chain uses TRBV3-1 (or the pseudogene TRBV3-2) with TRBJ2-3, with 9 bases lining up with TRBD2. Unmatched junction bases numbered 12, after V lost 4 bases and J lost 7 bases. CDR3 length equals 16 residues. In germline, CDR1 is LGHDT, CDR2 YNNKEL (reference sequence). The CDR3 protein is CASSPIGASGTNTQYF. The DNA of the CDR3 is TGTGCCAGCAGCCCCATCGGCGCTAGCGGGACAAATACGCAGTATTTT.

The chain carries TRBV9 and TRBJ2-2; 10 bases are shared with TRBD2. The CDR3 runs to 16 residues. Trimming cost V 1 base and J 6 bases; bases outside gene matches: 6. In germline, CDR1 is SGDLS, CDR2 YYNGEE. CDR3 protein: CASSVFPSGSSGELFF. The DNA of the CDR3 is TGTGCCAGCAGCGTATTTCCTAGCGGGAGTTCCGGGGAGCTGTTTTTT.

By frequency in the sample, this clone is medium-sized. The chain recombines TRBV2 with TRBJ1-2; the D is unclear. Trimming pared 5 bases from V and 0 bases from J, leaving 13 bases between. This CDR3 region has 15 residues. Germline CDR1 is SNHLY and CDR2 is FYNNEI. The DNA of the CDR3 is TGTGCCAGCAGTCTGACGGCCCAAGCTAACTATGGCTACACCTTC. As protein: CASSLTAQANYGYTF. Together with reference TRBV2 and TRBJ1-2, the CDR3 gives the full variable domain: EPEVTQTPSHQVTQMGQEVILRCVPISNHLYFYWYRQILGQKVEFLVSFYNNEISEKSEIFDDQFSVERPDGSNFTLKIRSTKLEDSAMYFCASSLTAQANYGYTFGSGTRLTVV.

This clone was seen a handful of times. V is TRBV25-1 and J is TRBJ1-1; possible D gene TRBD1, 6 bases. Germline CDR1 is MGHDK and CDR2 is SYGVNS. V was clipped by 1 base and J by 4 bases, with 10 bases between them. The CDR3 runs 14 residues. CDR3 sequence reads: CASSESARGTEAFF. CDR3 nucleotides: TGTGCCAGCAGTGAATCCGCCAGGGGCACTGAAGCTTTCTTT.

This clone was observed a handful of times. The chain employs TRBV29-1 and TRBJ2-1; D unclear. The CDR3 runs to 18 residues. V lost 4 bases and J 3 bases, leaving 25 bases between the germline ends. CDR1 is SQVTM, CDR2 ANQGSEA, per germline. The CDR3 bases are TGCAGCGTTGTTCTCCCTGGCGTGTTGGTCTACGTCTACAATGAGCAGTTCTTC. This codes for CSVVLPGVLVYVYNEQFF.

The chain couples TRBV7-8 to TRBJ2-1; D may be TRBD2 (5 bases). V lost 3 bases and J 4 bases, leaving 13 bases between the germline ends. Germline assignment: CDR1 SGHVS and CDR2 FQNEAQ. This CDR3 spans 15 amino acids. CDR3 nucleotides: TGTGCCAGCAGCTTTTGGCTAGCAGGTTACAATGAGCAGTTCTTC. It yields the protein CASSFWLAGYNEQFF. Full variable domain (rest looked up from reference TRBV7-8 and TRBJ2-1): GAGVSQSPRYKVAKRGQDVALRCDPISGHVSLFWYQQALGQGPEFLTYFQNEAQLDKSGLPSDRFFAERPEGSVSTLKIQRTQQEDSAVYLCASSFWLAGYNEQFFGPGTRLTVL.

V gene TRBV2 combines with J gene TRBJ1-1; D is possibly TRBD1 (5 bases). Germline-derived CDR1 and CDR2 are SNHLY and FYNNEI. The CDR3 runs to 18 residues. V dropped 2 bases and J dropped 4 bases, with 23 bases sitting between them. CDR3 coding DNA: TGTGCCAGCAGTGAATACAAAGTCGGGGGAGATACGTTCACTGAAGCTTTCTTT. Encoded protein: CASSEYKVGGDTFTEAFF.

This chain joins TRBV18 and TRBJ2-5; no clear D. Germline lookup yields CDR1 KGHSH and CDR2 LQKENI. The V end was cut by 8 bases, the J end by 4 bases, with 14 bases between. The CDR3 loop spans 13 amino acids. The DNA of the CDR3 is TGTGCCAGCCAGGAAGTGGGCAGAGAGACCCAGTACTTC. Protein sequence: CASQEVGRETQYF.

The chain is built from TRBV5-1 and TRBJ2-4; a possible D gene is TRBD1 (5 bases). Germline values: CDR1 SGHRS, CDR2 YFSETQ. This CDR3 has 16 amino acids. With 0 bases removed from V and 8 bases from J, the gap between germline ends came to 18 bases. CDR3: CASSLGDERGSYIQYF. The CDR3 DNA sequence: TGCGCCAGCAGCTTGGGGGATGAAAGGGGCTCCTACATTCAGTACTTC.

The CDR3 sequence is CASSQDPPRGGRIGAKNIQYF. The CDR3 region has the DNA TGTGCCAGCAGCCAAGATCCCCCGAGGGGCGGGAGGATTGGAGCCAAAAACATTCAGTACTTC. V and J are TRBV4-2 and TRBJ2-4; 8 bases map to TRBD2. The germline V gene has CDR1 LGHNA and CDR2 YNFKEQ. CDR3 length: 21 amino acids. With 0 bases clipped from V and 0 bases from J, the junction kept 16 bases outside the gene matches.

This clone was recorded only once. The V gene is TRBV28, the J gene TRBJ2-7; the D is unclear. CDR1 and CDR2 from the germline V gene are MDHEN and SYDVKM. With 2 bases removed from V and 4 bases from J, the gap between germline ends came to 3 bases. The CDR3 spans 11 residues. For the CDR3, the DNA is TGTGCCAGCAGTTTAGGGTACGAGCAGTACTTC. Amino acid sequence: CASSLGYEQYF. Complete variable domain (other parts from reference TRBV28 and TRBJ2-7): DVKVTQSSRYLVKRTGEKVFLECVQDMDHENMFWYRQDPGLGLRLIYFSYDVKMKEKGDIPEGYSVSREKKERFSLILESASTNQTSMYLCASSLGYEQYFGPGTRLTVT.

V gene TRBV4-2 combines with J gene TRBJ2-3, with 15 bases aligning to TRBD2. The germline gives CDR1 LGHNA, CDR2 YNFKEQ. The CDR3 loop spans 15 amino acids. V shed 5 bases and J 9 bases; nucleotides not matched to a gene: 6. CDR3 sequence: CASSDRTSGRATQYF. CDR3 DNA sequence: TGTGCCAGCAGCGACCGGACTAGCGGGAGGGCCACGCAGTATTTT.

Sample share makes this clone large. CDR3 in amino acids: CSVPARGELFF. The DNA of the CDR3 is TGCAGTGTCCCTGCTCGGGGGGAGCTGTTTTTT. V gene TRBV20-1 combines with J gene TRBJ2-2; D gene uncertain. The germline V and J ends were trimmed by 7 bases and 8 bases, with 11 bases remaining between them. Germline V gene sequence: CDR1 DFQATT, CDR2 SNEGSKA (reference sequence). This CDR3 is built from 11 residues.